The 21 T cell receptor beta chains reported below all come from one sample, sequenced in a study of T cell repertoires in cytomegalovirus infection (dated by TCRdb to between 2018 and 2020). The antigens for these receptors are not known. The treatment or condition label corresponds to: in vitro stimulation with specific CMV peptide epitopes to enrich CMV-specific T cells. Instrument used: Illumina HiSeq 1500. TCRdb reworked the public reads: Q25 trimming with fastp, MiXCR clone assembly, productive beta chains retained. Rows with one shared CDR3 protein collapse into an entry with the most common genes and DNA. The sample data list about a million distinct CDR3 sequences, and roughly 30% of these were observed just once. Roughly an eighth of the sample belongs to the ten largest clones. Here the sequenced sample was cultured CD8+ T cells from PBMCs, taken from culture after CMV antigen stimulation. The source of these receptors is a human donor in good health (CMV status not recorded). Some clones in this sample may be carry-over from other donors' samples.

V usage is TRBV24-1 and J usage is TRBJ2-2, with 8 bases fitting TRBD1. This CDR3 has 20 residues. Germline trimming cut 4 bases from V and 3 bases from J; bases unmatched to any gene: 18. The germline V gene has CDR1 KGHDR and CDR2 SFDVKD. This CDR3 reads CATSDHPGQGTTRDTGELFF. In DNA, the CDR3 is TGTGCCACCAGTGACCACCCCGGACAGGGAACGACGCGGGACACCGGGGAGCTGTTTTTT.

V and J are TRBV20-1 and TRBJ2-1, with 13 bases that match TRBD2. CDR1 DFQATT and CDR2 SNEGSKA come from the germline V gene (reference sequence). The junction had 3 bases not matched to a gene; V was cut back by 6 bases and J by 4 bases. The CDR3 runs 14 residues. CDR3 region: CSAGGLAGYNEQFF. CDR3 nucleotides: TGCAGTGCCGGGGGACTAGCGGGGTACAATGAGCAGTTCTTC.

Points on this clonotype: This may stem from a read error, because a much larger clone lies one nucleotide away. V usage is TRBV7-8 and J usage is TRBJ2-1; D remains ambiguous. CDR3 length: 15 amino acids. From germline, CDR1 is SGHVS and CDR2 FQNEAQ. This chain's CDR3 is CVSSLGHDSYNEQFF. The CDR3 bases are TGTGTCAGCAGCTTAGGGCATGACTCCTACAATGAGCAGTTCTTC.

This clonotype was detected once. Written as DNA, the CDR3 is TGCAGCGTTGAAAGCCCCTCAGATGAGCAGTTCTTC. Amino acid sequence: CSVESPSDEQFF. J is TRBJ2-1 and V is TRBV29-1, with no clear D. V lost 2 bases and J 8 bases, leaving 10 bases between the germline ends. CDR1 is SQVTM and CDR2 is ANQGSEA in the germline V gene. The CDR3 is 12 amino acids.

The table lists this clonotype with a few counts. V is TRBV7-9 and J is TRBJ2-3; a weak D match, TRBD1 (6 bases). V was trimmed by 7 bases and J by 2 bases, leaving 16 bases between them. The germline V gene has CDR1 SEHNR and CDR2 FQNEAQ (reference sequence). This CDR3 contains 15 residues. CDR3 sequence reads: CASTPRGPDTDTQYF. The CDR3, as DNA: TGTGCCAGCACCCCCAGGGGCCCTGACACAGATACGCAGTATTTT.

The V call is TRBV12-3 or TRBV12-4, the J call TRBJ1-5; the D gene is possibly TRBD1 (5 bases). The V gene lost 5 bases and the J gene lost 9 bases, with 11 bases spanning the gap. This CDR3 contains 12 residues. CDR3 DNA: TGTGCCAGCAGTGGGGGAAAGGGGCCCCAGCATTTT. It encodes CASSGGKGPQHF.

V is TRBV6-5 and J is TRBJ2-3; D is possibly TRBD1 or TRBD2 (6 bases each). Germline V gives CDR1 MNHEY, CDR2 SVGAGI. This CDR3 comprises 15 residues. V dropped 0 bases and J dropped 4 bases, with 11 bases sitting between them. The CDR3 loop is CASSYSLRGADTQYF. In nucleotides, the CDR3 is TGTGCCAGCAGTTACTCGTTAAGGGGGGCAGATACGCAGTATTTT.

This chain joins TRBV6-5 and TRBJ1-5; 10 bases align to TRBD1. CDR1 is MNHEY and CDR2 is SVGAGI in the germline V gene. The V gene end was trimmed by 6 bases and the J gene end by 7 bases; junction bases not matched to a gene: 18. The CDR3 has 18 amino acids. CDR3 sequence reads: CASSETGQGGNRRQPQHF. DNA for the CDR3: TGTGCCAGCAGCGAAACAGGACAGGGGGGCAATCGGAGGCAGCCCCAGCATTTT.

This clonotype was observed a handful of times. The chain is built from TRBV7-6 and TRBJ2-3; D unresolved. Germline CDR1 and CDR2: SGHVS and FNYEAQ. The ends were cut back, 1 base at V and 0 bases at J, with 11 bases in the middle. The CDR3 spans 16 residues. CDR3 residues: CASSLGLKQSTDTQYF. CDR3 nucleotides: TGTGCCAGCAGCTTAGGCTTGAAACAAAGCACAGATACGCAGTATTTT.

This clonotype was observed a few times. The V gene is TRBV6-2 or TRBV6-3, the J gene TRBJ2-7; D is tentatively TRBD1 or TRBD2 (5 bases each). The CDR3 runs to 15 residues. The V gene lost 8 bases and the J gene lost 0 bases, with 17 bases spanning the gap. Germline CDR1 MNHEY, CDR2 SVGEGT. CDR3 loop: CASCAGTVSSYEQYV. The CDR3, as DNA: TGTGCCAGCTGTGCCGGGACGGTGAGCTCCTACGAGCAGTACGTC.

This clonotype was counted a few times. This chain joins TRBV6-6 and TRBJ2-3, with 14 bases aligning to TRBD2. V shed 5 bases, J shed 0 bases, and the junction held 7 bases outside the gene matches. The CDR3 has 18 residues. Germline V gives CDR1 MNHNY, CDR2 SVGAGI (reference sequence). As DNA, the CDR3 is TGTGCCAGCAGTACCCGAGGGACTAGCGGGGGTAGCACAGATACGCAGTATTTT. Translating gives CASSTRGTSGGSTDTQYF.

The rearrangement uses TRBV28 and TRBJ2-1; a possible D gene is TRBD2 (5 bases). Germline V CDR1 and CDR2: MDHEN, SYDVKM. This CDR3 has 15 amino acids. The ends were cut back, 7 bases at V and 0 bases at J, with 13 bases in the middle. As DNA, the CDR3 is TGTGCCAGCAACCCGGACGGGGACTCCTACAATGAGCAGTTCTTC. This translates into CASNPDGDSYNEQFF.

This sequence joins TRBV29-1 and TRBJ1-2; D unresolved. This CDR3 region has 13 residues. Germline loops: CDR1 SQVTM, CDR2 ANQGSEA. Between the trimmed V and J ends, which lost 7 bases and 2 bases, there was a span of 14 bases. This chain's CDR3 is CSAYSGSNYGYTF. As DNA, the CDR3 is TGCAGCGCCTATTCCGGCAGCAACTATGGCTACACCTTC.

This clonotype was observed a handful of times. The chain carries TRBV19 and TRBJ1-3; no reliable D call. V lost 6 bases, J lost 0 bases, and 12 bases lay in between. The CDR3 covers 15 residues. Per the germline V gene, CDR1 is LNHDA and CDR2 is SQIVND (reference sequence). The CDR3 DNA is TGTGCCAGTAGGAAGGACGGAGCCTCTGGAAACACCATATATTTT. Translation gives CASRKDGASGNTIYF.

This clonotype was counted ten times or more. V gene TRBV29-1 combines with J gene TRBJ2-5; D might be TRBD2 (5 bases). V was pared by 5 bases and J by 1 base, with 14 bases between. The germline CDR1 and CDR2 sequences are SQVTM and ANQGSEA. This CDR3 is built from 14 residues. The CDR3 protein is CSVLIGRSQETQYF. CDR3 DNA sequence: TGCAGCGTTCTGATTGGGAGAAGCCAAGAGACCCAGTACTTC.

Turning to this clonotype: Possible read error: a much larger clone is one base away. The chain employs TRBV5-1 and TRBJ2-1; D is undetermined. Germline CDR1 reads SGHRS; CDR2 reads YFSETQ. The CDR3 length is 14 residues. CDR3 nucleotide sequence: TGCGCCAGCAGCTTGGCCTCGACCTACAATGATCAGTTCTTC. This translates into CASSLASTYNDQFF.

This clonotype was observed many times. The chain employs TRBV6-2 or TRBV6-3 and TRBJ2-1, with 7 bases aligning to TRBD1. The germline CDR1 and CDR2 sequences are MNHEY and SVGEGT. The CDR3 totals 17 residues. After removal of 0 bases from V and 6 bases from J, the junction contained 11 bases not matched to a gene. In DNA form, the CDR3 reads TGTGCCAGCAGTTACTCGAGTACAGGGGAACTCATCAATGAGCAGTTCTTC. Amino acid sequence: CASSYSSTGELINEQFF.

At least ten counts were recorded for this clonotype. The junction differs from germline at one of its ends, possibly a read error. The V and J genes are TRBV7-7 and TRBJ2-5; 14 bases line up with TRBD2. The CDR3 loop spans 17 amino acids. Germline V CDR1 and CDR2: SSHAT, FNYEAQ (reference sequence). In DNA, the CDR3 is TGTGCTAGCAGCTTAGCCGGACTAGCGGGGGGTCAAGAGACCCAGTACTTC. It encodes CASSLAGLAGGQETQYF.

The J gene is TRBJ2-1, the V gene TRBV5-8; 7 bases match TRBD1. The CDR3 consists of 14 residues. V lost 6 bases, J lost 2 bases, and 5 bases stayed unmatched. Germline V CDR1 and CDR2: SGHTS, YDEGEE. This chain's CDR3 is CASTAGGTYNEQFF. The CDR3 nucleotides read TGTGCCAGCACAGCAGGGGGTACCTACAATGAGCAGTTCTTC.

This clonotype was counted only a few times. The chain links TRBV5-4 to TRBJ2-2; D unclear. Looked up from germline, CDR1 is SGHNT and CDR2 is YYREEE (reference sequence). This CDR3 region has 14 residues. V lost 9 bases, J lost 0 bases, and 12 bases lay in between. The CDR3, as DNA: TGTGCCATTGTGGTGGATCCGAACACCGGGGAGCTGTTTTTT. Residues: CAIVVDPNTGELFF.

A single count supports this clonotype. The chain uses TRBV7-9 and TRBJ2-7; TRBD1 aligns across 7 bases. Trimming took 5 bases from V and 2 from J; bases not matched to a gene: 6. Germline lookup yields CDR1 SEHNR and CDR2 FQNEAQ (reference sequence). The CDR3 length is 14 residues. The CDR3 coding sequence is TGTGCCAGCAGCAAAAGGGACAGCACCTACGAGCAGTACGTC. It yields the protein CASSKRDSTYEQYV.